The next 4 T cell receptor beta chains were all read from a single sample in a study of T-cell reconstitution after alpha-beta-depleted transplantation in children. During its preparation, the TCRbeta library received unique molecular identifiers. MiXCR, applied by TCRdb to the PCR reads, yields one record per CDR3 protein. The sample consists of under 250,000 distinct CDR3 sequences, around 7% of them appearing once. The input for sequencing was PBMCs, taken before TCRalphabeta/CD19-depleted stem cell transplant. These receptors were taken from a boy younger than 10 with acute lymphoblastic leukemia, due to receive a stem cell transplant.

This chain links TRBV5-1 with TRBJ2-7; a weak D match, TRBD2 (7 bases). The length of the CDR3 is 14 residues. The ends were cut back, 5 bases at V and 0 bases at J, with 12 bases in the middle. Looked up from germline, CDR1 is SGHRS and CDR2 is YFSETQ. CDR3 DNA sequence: TGCGCCAGCAGACAAGGGGGGGACTCCTACGAGCAGTACTTC. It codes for CASRQGGDSYEQYF. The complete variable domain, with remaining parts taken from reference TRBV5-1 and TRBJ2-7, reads KAGVTQTPRYLIKTRGQQVTLSCSPISGHRSVSWYQQTPGQGLQFLFEYFSETQRNKGNFPGRFSGRQFSNSRSEMNVSTLELGDSALYLCASRQGGDSYEQYFGPGTRLTVT.

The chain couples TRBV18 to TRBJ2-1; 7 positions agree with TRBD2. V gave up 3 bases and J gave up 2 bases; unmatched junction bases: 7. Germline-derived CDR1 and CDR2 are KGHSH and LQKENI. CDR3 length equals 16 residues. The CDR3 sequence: CASSPVLAWTYNEQFF. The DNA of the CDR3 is TGTGCCAGCTCACCGGTACTAGCGTGGACCTACAATGAGCAGTTCTTC.

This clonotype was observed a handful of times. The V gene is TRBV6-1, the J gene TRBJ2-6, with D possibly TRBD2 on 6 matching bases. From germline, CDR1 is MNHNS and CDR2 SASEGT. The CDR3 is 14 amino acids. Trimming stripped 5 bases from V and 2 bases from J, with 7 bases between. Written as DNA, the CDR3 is TGTGCCAGCAGTCGGGGGACTGGGGCCAACGTCCTGACTTTC. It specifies CASSRGTGANVLTF.

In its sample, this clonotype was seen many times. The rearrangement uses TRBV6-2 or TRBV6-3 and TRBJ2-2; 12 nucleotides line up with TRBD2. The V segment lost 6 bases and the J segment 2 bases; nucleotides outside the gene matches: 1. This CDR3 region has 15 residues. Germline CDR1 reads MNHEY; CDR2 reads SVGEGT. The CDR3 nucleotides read TGTGCCAGCAGGACTAGCGGGGGAAACACCGGGGAGCTGTTTTTT. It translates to CASRTSGGNTGELFF.